This T cell receptor beta chain was sequenced for a study of T cells in Graves' hyperthyroidism and ophthalmopathy. This clonotype was seen once. The antigen is unknown. The study's findings and limits: Ophthalmopathy stood apart from stable hyperthyroidism in a 13 V-J model.

This CDR3 is 14 amino acids long. Per the germline V gene, CDR1 is LNHNV and CDR2 is YYDKDF (reference sequence). Between the trimmed V and J ends, which lost 0 bases and 7 bases, there was a span of 13 bases. Graves' hyperthyroidism showing no ophthalmopathy progression within 18 months was considered stable. PBMCs were sourced from over 8.5 ml fresh peripheral blood. Researchers took RNA transcripts and amplified the TCR beta CDR3 regions from them. Primed by the HTBI set, a first-round RT-PCR was run on the TCR CDR3. TCRdb re-derived calls from the multiplex PCR reads in MiXCR, one entry per CDR3 protein. The top ten clones hold around 34% of a sample with 340,000 or so distinct CDR3 sequences, about 15% of them seen once.

The rearrangement links TRBV15 to TRBJ2-7; D is unresolved. Material: blood. The receptor was isolated from a man aged 25-40 years with Graves' hyperthyroidism. DNA of the CDR3: TGTGCCACCAGCAGAGATACACACACAGAAGAGCAGTACTTC. As protein: CATSRDTHTEEQYF.